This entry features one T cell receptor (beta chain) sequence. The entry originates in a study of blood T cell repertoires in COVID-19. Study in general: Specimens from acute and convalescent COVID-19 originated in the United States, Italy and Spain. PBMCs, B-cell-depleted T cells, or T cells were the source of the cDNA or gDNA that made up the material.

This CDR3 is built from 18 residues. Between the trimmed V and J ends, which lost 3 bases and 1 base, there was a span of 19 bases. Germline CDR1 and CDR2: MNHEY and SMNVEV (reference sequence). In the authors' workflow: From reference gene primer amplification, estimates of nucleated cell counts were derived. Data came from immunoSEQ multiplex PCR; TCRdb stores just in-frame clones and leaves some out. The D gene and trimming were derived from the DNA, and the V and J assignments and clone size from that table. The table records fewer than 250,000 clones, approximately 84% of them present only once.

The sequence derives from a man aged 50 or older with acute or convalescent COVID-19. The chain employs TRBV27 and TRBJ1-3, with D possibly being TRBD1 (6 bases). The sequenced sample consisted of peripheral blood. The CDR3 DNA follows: TGTGCCAGCAGTTTGAGGGGGGAGGGGGTAGGGTCTGGAAACACCATATATTTT. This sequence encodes CASSLRGEGVGSGNTIYF.